These T cell receptor beta chains were read from a single sample in a study of cytomegalovirus exposure and HLA in healthy donors. This table comes from immunoSEQ multiplex PCR, and its TCRdb copy is limited to in-frame clones, with some not included. Of some 150,000 clones listed, roughly 86% are singletons. The sample consisted of PBMCs. The receptors were gathered from a young man in good health and CMV-seropositive. Each CDR3 is given with its conserved first and last residue. Each record gives: clone size, V gene, J gene, D gene, CDR3 DNA, CDR3 protein. The D gene is left open where the match is weak. Part of the rows lack a size; the others show once, few, many or a class for expanded clones.

size: .; V: TRBV4-1; J: TRBJ2-3; D: TRBD1; DNA: TGCGCCAGCAGCCAAATCAGTTACAGGGGGCAGGCAGATACGCAGTATTTT; CDR3: CASSQISYRGQADTQYF
size: .; V: TRBV4-1; J: TRBJ2-2; D: TRBD1; DNA: TGCGCCAGCAGCCAGTATAGAGGACAGGGAATCGGGGAGCTGTTTTTT; CDR3: CASSQYRGQGIGELFF
size: .; V: TRBV28; J: TRBJ2-1; D: TRBD2; DNA: TGTGCCAGCAGTTCGCGGGGGGGCGGTTTATACAATGAGCAGTTCTTC; CDR3: CASSSRGGGLYNEQFF
size: .; V: TRBV28; J: TRBJ2-3; D: .; DNA: TGTGCCAGCAGTCCACCGGGACTCCGCACAGATACGCAGTATTTT; CDR3: CASSPPGLRTDTQYF
size: once; V: TRBV11-2; J: TRBJ2-2; D: TRBD2; DNA: TGTGCCAGCAGCCTAACTTCGCGGGAGGCCGGGGAGCTGTTTTTT; CDR3: CASSLTSREAGELFF
size: .; V: TRBV6-5; J: TRBJ2-1; D: TRBD1; DNA: TGTGCCAGCAGAGGGACAGGGAATAACAATGAGCAGTTCTTC; CDR3: CASRGTGNNNEQFF
size: .; V: TRBV7-6; J: TRBJ1-1; D: .; DNA: TGTGCCAGCAGCTTGACAGAGAACACTGAAGCTTTCTTT; CDR3: CASSLTENTEAFF
size: once; V: TRBV9; J: TRBJ2-2; D: TRBD1; DNA: TGTGCCAGCAACCGACAGGGCGAAACCGGGGAGCTGTTTTTT; CDR3: CASNRQGETGELFF
size: .; V: TRBV11-2; J: TRBJ1-2; D: .; DNA: TGTGCCAGCCGGGAGGGGAGGACTTATGGCTACACCTTC; CDR3: CASREGRTYGYTF
size: .; V: TRBV5-6; J: TRBJ2-1; D: .; DNA: TGTGCCAGCAGCCTGGACAACAATGAGCAGTTCTTC; CDR3: CASSLDNNEQFF
size: .; V: TRBV5-6; J: TRBJ1-5; D: TRBD1; DNA: TGTGCCAGCAGTTTCCCACCGGGACAGAGTAGCAATCAGCCCCAGCATTTT; CDR3: CASSFPPGQSSNQPQHF
size: .; V: TRBV5-4; J: TRBJ2-7; D: .; DNA: TGTGCCAGCAGATTGTGGCAGAACCCCTACGAGCAGTACTTC; CDR3: CASRLWQNPYEQYF
size: .; V: TRBV6-1; J: TRBJ2-7; D: TRBD1; DNA: TGTGCCAGCAGTGCCTTGACCGGGACAGGGAACGAGCAGTACTTC; CDR3: CASSALTGTGNEQYF
size: .; V: TRBV19; J: TRBJ2-1; D: TRBD2; DNA: TGTGCCAGTAGTGCGGGACTAGCGGGAGGGAGTGAGCAGTTCTTC; CDR3: CASSAGLAGGSEQFF
size: .; V: TRBV6-5; J: TRBJ1-5; D: .; DNA: TGTGCCAGCAGTACAATTCAGGGTCAGCCCCAGCATTTT; CDR3: CASSTIQGQPQHF
size: .; V: TRBV14; J: TRBJ2-7; D: .; DNA: TGTGCCAGCAGAAACTCAGGGGCCTACGAGCAGTACTTC; CDR3: CASRNSGAYEQYF
size: .; V: TRBV2; J: TRBJ2-5; D: TRBD2; DNA: TGTGCCACCACGGGAGGCAGAGAAGAGACCCAGTACTTC; CDR3: CATTGGREETQYF
size: once; V: TRBV7-2; J: TRBJ2-7; D: TRBD1; DNA: TGTGCCAGCAGCACCGACAGGGGGTTCTACGAGCAGTACTTC; CDR3: CASSTDRGFYEQYF
size: .; V: TRBV28; J: TRBJ1-6; D: .; DNA: TGTGCCAGCACCACAGGGAATTCACCCCTCCACTTT; CDR3: CASTTGNSPLHF
size: .; V: TRBV5-6; J: TRBJ1-5; D: .; DNA: TGTGCCAGCAGCCCCGGGATTCAGAACCAGCCCCAGCATTTT; CDR3: CASSPGIQNQPQHF
size: .; V: TRBV4-1; J: TRBJ2-1; D: TRBD2; DNA: TGCGCCAGCAGCCAAGCCCCTAGCGGGGGGAATTACAATGAGCAGTTCTTC; CDR3: CASSQAPSGGNYNEQFF
size: .; V: TRBV5-1; J: TRBJ1-1; D: .; DNA: TGCGCCAGCAGCTTGGGAGACAAGAACACTGAAGCTTTCTTT; CDR3: CASSLGDKNTEAFF
size: .; V: TRBV6-1; J: TRBJ1-2; D: TRBD1; DNA: TGTGCCAGCAGTGAACCTTTGGGACAGGGGGATGGCTACACCTTC; CDR3: CASSEPLGQGDGYTF
size: .; V: TRBV28; J: TRBJ1-2; D: .; DNA: TGTGCCAGCTCGGACAGAGTCGACGGCTACACCTTC; CDR3: CASSDRVDGYTF
size: .; V: TRBV30; J: TRBJ2-5; D: .; DNA: TGTGCCTGGAGTGTACACAGGTCAGAGACCCAGTACTTC; CDR3: CAWSVHRSETQYF
size: .; V: TRBV6-5; J: TRBJ2-7; D: TRBD2; DNA: TGTGCCAGCAGTTACTCGGCGGGAGCCCCCTACGAGCAGTACTTC; CDR3: CASSYSAGAPYEQYF
size: .; V: TRBV30; J: TRBJ2-5; D: TRBD2; DNA: TGTGCCTGGGCCCCCGGGGGGGAGACCCAGTACTTC; CDR3: CAWAPGGETQYF
size: .; V: TRBV2; J: TRBJ1-2; D: TRBD1; DNA: TGTGCCAGCAGTGTAAGGGGAGGACAGGGGGCATATGGCTACACCTTC; CDR3: CASSVRGGQGAYGYTF
size: .; V: TRBV6-5; J: TRBJ1-1; D: .; DNA: TGTGCCAGCAGTTATCTACAGTCCTTGGCTGAAGCTTTCTTT; CDR3: CASSYLQSLAEAFF
size: .; V: TRBV29-1; J: TRBJ1-2; D: TRBD1; DNA: TGCAGCGTTGACGGACAGGGAGGTTCCTATGGCTACACCTTC; CDR3: CSVDGQGGSYGYTF
size: .; V: TRBV9; J: TRBJ1-1; D: .; DNA: TGTGCCAGCAGCTCGGCGGTCGGACACCGGAACACTGAAGCTTTCTTT; CDR3: CASSSAVGHRNTEAFF
size: .; V: TRBV7-3; J: TRBJ2-1; D: TRBD2; DNA: TGTGCCAGCAGCTCAACCGGACTAGCGGGGGCGGGTGAGCAGTTCTTC; CDR3: CASSSTGLAGAGEQFF
size: .; V: TRBV27; J: TRBJ2-3; D: .; DNA: TGTGCCAGCAGTTTTTCCTATAGCGAGTCCACAGATACGCAGTATTTT; CDR3: CASSFSYSESTDTQYF
size: .; V: TRBV11-2; J: TRBJ1-6; D: TRBD1; DNA: TGTGCCAGCAGCCCAGGGGGCGGTTTCATTGTGCCCCTCCACTTT; CDR3: CASSPGGGFIVPLHF
size: .; V: TRBV5-1; J: TRBJ2-7; D: TRBD2; DNA: TGCGCCAGCAGCTTGGCCGGGGTGGGACTAGCGGGGCGGCGAGCCTACGAGCAGTACTTC; CDR3: CASSLAGVGLAGRRAYEQYF
size: few; V: TRBV6-5; J: TRBJ1-5; D: .; DNA: TGTGCCAGCTCCGCCCGGGAAGGTCAGCCCCAGCATTTT; CDR3: CASSAREGQPQHF
size: .; V: TRBV4-1; J: TRBJ1-1; D: .; DNA: TGCGCCAGCAGCCAGTTTCAGGGAGGAGAAGAAGCTTTCTTT; CDR3: CASSQFQGGEEAFF
size: .; V: TRBV27; J: TRBJ1-1; D: .; DNA: TGTGCCAGCAGTTTATCAGGGAGGCCTGAAGCTTTCTTT; CDR3: CASSLSGRPEAFF
size: .; V: TRBV7-3; J: TRBJ2-3; D: TRBD1; DNA: TGTGCCAGCAGCTCCCAGGGGGCGAGGGCAGATACGCAGTATTTT; CDR3: CASSSQGARADTQYF
size: .; V: TRBV4-1; J: TRBJ1-5; D: TRBD1; DNA: TGCGCCAGCAGCCAACCAGGGGGTCTAGAGCAGCCCCAGCATTTT; CDR3: CASSQPGGLEQPQHF
size: .; V: TRBV29-1; J: TRBJ1-2; D: .; DNA: TGCAGCGTTGTAGGAGGGATGAACTATGGCTACACCTTC; CDR3: CSVVGGMNYGYTF
size: .; V: TRBV7-6; J: TRBJ2-3; D: .; DNA: TGTGCCAGCAGCTTAAACGGGTTGACAGATACGCAGTATTTT; CDR3: CASSLNGLTDTQYF
size: once; V: TRBV30; J: TRBJ2-3; D: .; DNA: TGTGCCTGGAGTACCCTCTCTTGGCGCAGGGTGGTGACAGATACGCAGTATTTT; CDR3: CAWSTLSWRRVVTDTQYF
size: .; V: TRBV5-6; J: TRBJ2-7; D: TRBD2; DNA: TGTGCCAGCAGCCTGACTAGCGGGACCAAGTATACCTACGAGCAGTACTTC; CDR3: CASSLTSGTKYTYEQYF
size: .; V: TRBV27; J: TRBJ2-1; D: TRBD2; DNA: TGTGCCAGCAGACTAGCGGGGGCCGGGAATGAGCAGTTCTTC; CDR3: CASRLAGAGNEQFF
size: .; V: TRBV5-1; J: TRBJ1-3; D: .; DNA: TGCGCCAGCAGCCCGGGGGGACTCTCTGGAAACACCATATATTTT; CDR3: CASSPGGLSGNTIYF
size: .; V: TRBV11-3; J: TRBJ2-4; D: TRBD1; DNA: TGTGCCAGCAGCTCCCCGGGACAGGGAAACATTCAGTACTTC; CDR3: CASSSPGQGNIQYF
size: .; V: TRBV27; J: TRBJ2-1; D: .; DNA: TGTGCCAGCAGTCGAGACCGATGGCGGGTGAACAATGAGCAGTTCTTC; CDR3: CASSRDRWRVNNEQFF
size: .; V: TRBV9; J: TRBJ1-4; D: .; DNA: TGTGCCAGCAGCCCTACCATGGGGGGTGAAAAACTGTTTTTT; CDR3: CASSPTMGGEKLFF
size: .; V: TRBV27; J: TRBJ2-3; D: TRBD1; DNA: TGTGCCGCCGCGGGACAGGCAAAAGATACGCAGTATTTT; CDR3: CAAAGQAKDTQYF
size: .; V: TRBV5-1; J: TRBJ1-1; D: TRBD1; DNA: TGCGCCAGCAGCTTGGCAGGGGGAGGCACTGAAGCTTTCTTT; CDR3: CASSLAGGGTEAFF
size: .; V: TRBV7-7; J: TRBJ1-1; D: .; DNA: TGTGCCAGCAGCTTCGGGAAGAACACTGAAGCTTTCTTT; CDR3: CASSFGKNTEAFF
size: .; V: TRBV6-1; J: TRBJ1-5; D: TRBD1; DNA: TGTGCCAGCAGTGAGACAGGGGTTCAGCCCCAGCATTTT; CDR3: CASSETGVQPQHF
size: .; V: TRBV10-2; J: TRBJ2-7; D: .; DNA: TGCGCCAGCAGTGAGTCGAGCGAGCAGTACTTC; CDR3: CASSESSEQYF
size: .; V: TRBV4-1; J: TRBJ2-3; D: .; DNA: TGCGCCAGCAGCCAAGCTAGGACAGATACGCAGTATTTT; CDR3: CASSQARTDTQYF
size: .; V: TRBV6-1; J: TRBJ1-2; D: TRBD1; DNA: TGTGCCAGCCTTCACGGACAGGGCCTCTTCTATGGCTACACCTTC; CDR3: CASLHGQGLFYGYTF
size: .; V: TRBV18; J: TRBJ1-5; D: .; DNA: TGTGCCAGCTCAGGGGGGGGATCCCAGCCCCAGCATTTT; CDR3: CASSGGGSQPQHF
size: .; V: TRBV10-2; J: TRBJ1-2; D: .; DNA: TGCGCCAGCAGGGAGACAGACGGATATGGCTACACCTTC; CDR3: CASRETDGYGYTF
size: .; V: TRBV6-1; J: TRBJ2-3; D: TRBD2; DNA: TGTGCCAGCAGTTGGACTAGCGGGAGCGCAGATACGCAGTATTTT; CDR3: CASSWTSGSADTQYF